Listed below are T cell receptor beta chains from one sample, sequenced in a study of vaccination effects on CD4 cells after COVID-19. TCRdb keeps only in-frame clones here, not all; method: immunoSEQ multiplex PCR. In the table there are 50,000 to 60,000 clones, approximately 81% of which are singletons. Their specific antigens are unknown. Specimen: CD4+ T cells from PBMCs cultured without peptide, collected after COVID-19 vaccination. The receptor set was obtained from a human donor who received a COVID-19 vaccine. The CDR3 runs from the conserved cysteine through the conserved F or W. D genes are given only for firm matches. Clone size is given for some rows only: seen once, a few or many times, or a class if the clone is expanded.

clone size: NA
CDR3 length: 18
V gene: TRBV5-5
J gene: TRBJ1-5
D gene: NA
CDR3 protein: CASSLLPGSLGENQPQHF
CDR3 DNA: TGTGCCAGCAGCTTACTCCCCGGGTCCCTTGGGGAAAATCAGCCCCAGCATTTT

clone size: NA
CDR3 length: 11
V gene: TRBV29-1
J gene: TRBJ1-2
D gene: NA
CDR3 protein: CSAYGAGGYTF
CDR3 DNA: TGCAGCGCCTATGGGGCGGGCGGCTACACCTTC

clone size: many
CDR3 length: 13
V gene: TRBV2
J gene: TRBJ2-3
D gene: NA
CDR3 protein: CASSPPFTDTQYF
CDR3 DNA: TGTGCCAGCAGTCCGCCCTTCACAGATACGCAGTATTTT

clone size: NA
CDR3 length: 16
V gene: TRBV4-1
J gene: TRBJ2-5
D gene: TRBD2
CDR3 protein: CASSPSGSGGVETQYF
CDR3 DNA: TGCGCCAGCAGCCCATCGGGGAGCGGGGGGGTCGAGACCCAGTACTTC

clone size: NA
CDR3 length: 13
V gene: TRBV27
J gene: TRBJ2-3
D gene: NA
CDR3 protein: CASSLYSSDTQYF
CDR3 DNA: TGTGCCAGCAGTTTATACAGTTCAGATACGCAGTATTTT

clone size: NA
CDR3 length: 14
V gene: TRBV5-5
J gene: TRBJ1-6
D gene: NA
CDR3 protein: CASSSGVASSPLHF
CDR3 DNA: TGTGCCAGCAGCTCAGGGGTCGCTTCTTCACCCCTCCACTTT

clone size: few
CDR3 length: 13
V gene: TRBV19
J gene: TRBJ2-7
D gene: NA
CDR3 protein: CASSTGRAGEQYF
CDR3 DNA: TGTGCCAGTAGTACGGGCCGAGCAGGGGAGCAGTACTTC

clone size: NA
CDR3 length: 17
V gene: TRBV19
J gene: TRBJ2-3
D gene: TRBD2
CDR3 protein: CASSIIWGGRASDTQYF
CDR3 DNA: TGTGCCAGTAGTATTATTTGGGGCGGGAGGGCCTCAGATACGCAGTATTTT

clone size: NA
CDR3 length: 16
V gene: TRBV4-2
J gene: TRBJ2-7
D gene: NA
CDR3 protein: CASSQNFGGPSDEQYF
CDR3 DNA: TGTGCCAGCAGCCAAAATTTCGGAGGCCCCTCGGACGAGCAGTACTTC

clone size: NA
CDR3 length: 17
V gene: TRBV5-1
J gene: TRBJ1-2
D gene: TRBD1
CDR3 protein: CASSLEGFGRGPVGYTF
CDR3 DNA: TGCGCCAGCAGCTTGGAGGGGTTCGGCAGGGGGCCAGTTGGCTACACCTTC

clone size: NA
CDR3 length: 15
V gene: TRBV3-1/TRBV3-2
J gene: TRBJ2-7
D gene: TRBD2
CDR3 protein: CASSQGGLAGGGQYF
CDR3 DNA: TGTGCCAGCAGCCAAGGCGGACTAGCGGGAGGTGGGCAGTACTTC

clone size: few
CDR3 length: 14
V gene: TRBV6-1
J gene: TRBJ2-7
D gene: NA
CDR3 protein: CASSEVLGPSEQYF
CDR3 DNA: TGTGCCAGCAGTGAAGTCCTCGGACCCTCCGAGCAGTACTTC

clone size: NA
CDR3 length: 13
V gene: TRBV18
J gene: TRBJ1-5
D gene: NA
CDR3 protein: CASSPRENQPQHF
CDR3 DNA: TGTGCCAGCTCACCACGGGAGAATCAGCCCCAGCATTTT

clone size: once
CDR3 length: 16
V gene: TRBV5-1
J gene: TRBJ2-7
D gene: NA
CDR3 protein: CASSLAPDKSSYEQYF
CDR3 DNA: TGCGCCAGCAGCTTGGCCCCGGACAAGAGCTCCTACGAGCAGTACTTC

clone size: NA
CDR3 length: 14
V gene: TRBV5-1
J gene: TRBJ2-7
D gene: TRBD1
CDR3 protein: CATSIEQGANGKYF
CDR3 DNA: TGCGCCACCTCGATCGAACAGGGGGCTAATGGGAAGTACTTC

clone size: once
CDR3 length: 13
V gene: TRBV7-2
J gene: TRBJ2-1
D gene: NA
CDR3 protein: CASSSFRYNEQFF
CDR3 DNA: TGTGCCAGCAGCTCCTTTCGGTACAATGAGCAGTTCTTC

clone size: NA
CDR3 length: 16
V gene: TRBV4-2
J gene: TRBJ1-3
D gene: TRBD1
CDR3 protein: CASSPLQGTTGNTIYF
CDR3 DNA: TGTGCCAGCAGCCCGCTACAGGGGACAACTGGAAACACCATATATTTT

clone size: NA
CDR3 length: 14
V gene: TRBV11-2
J gene: TRBJ2-3
D gene: NA
CDR3 protein: CASSLKASTDTQYF
CDR3 DNA: TGTGCCAGCAGCTTAAAAGCAAGCACAGATACGCAGTATTTT

clone size: NA
CDR3 length: 12
V gene: TRBV2
J gene: TRBJ1-2
D gene: NA
CDR3 protein: CASSDLQDGYTF
CDR3 DNA: TGTGCCAGCAGTGATTTACAGGACGGCTACACCTTC

clone size: few
CDR3 length: 13
V gene: TRBV19
J gene: TRBJ1-2
D gene: NA
CDR3 protein: CASRFGSSYGYTF
CDR3 DNA: TGTGCCAGTCGATTCGGCAGCAGCTATGGCTACACCTTC

clone size: NA
CDR3 length: 13
V gene: TRBV7-2
J gene: TRBJ2-7
D gene: NA
CDR3 protein: CASKTTGSYEQYF
CDR3 DNA: TGTGCCAGCAAGACTACAGGGTCCTACGAGCAGTACTTC

clone size: NA
CDR3 length: 14
V gene: TRBV29-1
J gene: TRBJ2-7
D gene: NA
CDR3 protein: CSVVGVRTFYEQYF
CDR3 DNA: TGCAGCGTTGTCGGTGTGAGGACCTTCTACGAGCAGTACTTC

clone size: NA
CDR3 length: 15
V gene: TRBV30
J gene: TRBJ2-1
D gene: NA
CDR3 protein: CAWNGARSSYNEQFF
CDR3 DNA: TGTGCCTGGAACGGGGCGAGAAGCTCCTACAATGAGCAGTTCTTC

clone size: NA
CDR3 length: 15
V gene: TRBV5-1
J gene: TRBJ2-6
D gene: NA
CDR3 protein: CASSQQGSGANVLTF
CDR3 DNA: TGCGCCAGCAGCCAACAGGGATCTGGGGCCAACGTCCTGACTTTC

clone size: NA
CDR3 length: 14
V gene: TRBV7-9
J gene: TRBJ2-5
D gene: NA
CDR3 protein: CASSLVVDRETQYF
CDR3 DNA: TGTGCCAGCAGCTTAGTGGTGGACCGAGAGACCCAGTACTTC

clone size: NA
CDR3 length: 12
V gene: TRBV30
J gene: TRBJ2-7
D gene: TRBD1
CDR3 protein: CAWNRGSYEQYF
CDR3 DNA: TGTGCCTGGAACAGGGGTTCCTACGAGCAGTACTTC

clone size: once
CDR3 length: 15
V gene: TRBV9
J gene: TRBJ2-1
D gene: TRBD1
CDR3 protein: CASSVDRGSYNEQFF
CDR3 DNA: TGTGCCAGCAGCGTAGACAGGGGATCCTACAATGAGCAGTTCTTC

clone size: NA
CDR3 length: 18
V gene: TRBV5-1
J gene: TRBJ2-6
D gene: NA
CDR3 protein: CASGTRQGGFPGANVLTF
CDR3 DNA: TGCGCCAGCGGGACCCGACAGGGAGGGTTCCCTGGGGCCAACGTCCTGACTTTC

clone size: NA
CDR3 length: 17
V gene: TRBV4-2
J gene: TRBJ2-1
D gene: TRBD2
CDR3 protein: CASSQELAGGYGNEQFF
CDR3 DNA: TGTGCCAGCAGCCAAGAACTAGCGGGGGGCTATGGTAATGAGCAGTTCTTC

clone size: NA
CDR3 length: 15
V gene: TRBV14
J gene: TRBJ1-2
D gene: NA
CDR3 protein: CASSQVPGARGGYTF
CDR3 DNA: TGTGCCAGCAGCCAAGTTCCGGGGGCCCGGGGGGGCTACACCTTC

clone size: NA
CDR3 length: 15
V gene: TRBV7-8
J gene: TRBJ1-1
D gene: NA
CDR3 protein: CASSLALDRNTEAFF
CDR3 DNA: TGTGCCAGCAGCTTAGCGCTGGACAGGAACACTGAAGCTTTCTTT

clone size: few
CDR3 length: 14
V gene: TRBV7-7
J gene: TRBJ1-3
D gene: NA
CDR3 protein: CASSSGLEGNTIYF
CDR3 DNA: TGTGCTAGCAGCTCAGGACTCGAGGGAAACACCATATATTTT

clone size: NA
CDR3 length: 13
V gene: TRBV21-1
J gene: TRBJ2-4
D gene: NA
CDR3 protein: CARGTVSKNIQYF
CDR3 DNA: TGTGCCAGGGGGACCGTGTCCAAAAACATTCAGTACTTC

clone size: NA
CDR3 length: 15
V gene: TRBV5-6
J gene: TRBJ2-7
D gene: NA
CDR3 protein: CASSFFGQSPYEQYF
CDR3 DNA: TGTGCCAGCAGCTTTTTTGGACAGAGCCCCTACGAGCAGTACTTC

clone size: NA
CDR3 length: 14
V gene: TRBV5-4
J gene: TRBJ2-7
D gene: NA
CDR3 protein: CASSLQGAPREQYF
CDR3 DNA: TGTGCCAGCAGCTTGCAGGGAGCCCCTAGGGAGCAGTACTTC

clone size: few
CDR3 length: 15
V gene: TRBV5-4
J gene: TRBJ1-1
D gene: NA
CDR3 protein: CASSPAGGVNTEAFF
CDR3 DNA: TGTGCCAGCAGCCCCGCGGGTGGAGTGAACACTGAAGCTTTCTTT

clone size: NA
CDR3 length: 14
V gene: TRBV5-1
J gene: TRBJ2-7
D gene: TRBD2
CDR3 protein: CASSLWAGANEQYF
CDR3 DNA: TGCGCCAGCAGCTTATGGGCGGGAGCCAACGAGCAGTACTTC

clone size: NA
CDR3 length: 15
V gene: TRBV15
J gene: TRBJ1-5
D gene: NA
CDR3 protein: CATSRVAGDNQPQHF
CDR3 DNA: TGTGCCACCAGCAGAGTTGCGGGGGACAATCAGCCCCAGCATTTT

clone size: NA
CDR3 length: 15
V gene: TRBV5-1
J gene: TRBJ1-3
D gene: TRBD1
CDR3 protein: CASSSGQARGNTIYF
CDR3 DNA: TGCGCCAGCAGCTCGGGACAGGCAAGAGGAAACACCATATATTTT

clone size: NA
CDR3 length: 16
V gene: TRBV6-5
J gene: TRBJ2-2
D gene: TRBD2
CDR3 protein: CASSFLSGRATGELFF
CDR3 DNA: TGTGCCAGCAGTTTCCTTAGCGGGAGGGCCACCGGGGAGCTGTTTTTT

clone size: NA
CDR3 length: 17
V gene: TRBV27
J gene: TRBJ2-7
D gene: TRBD1
CDR3 protein: CASSRTGGRFFSYEQYF
CDR3 DNA: TGTGCCAGCAGTAGGACAGGGGGTAGGTTTTTTTCCTACGAGCAGTACTTC